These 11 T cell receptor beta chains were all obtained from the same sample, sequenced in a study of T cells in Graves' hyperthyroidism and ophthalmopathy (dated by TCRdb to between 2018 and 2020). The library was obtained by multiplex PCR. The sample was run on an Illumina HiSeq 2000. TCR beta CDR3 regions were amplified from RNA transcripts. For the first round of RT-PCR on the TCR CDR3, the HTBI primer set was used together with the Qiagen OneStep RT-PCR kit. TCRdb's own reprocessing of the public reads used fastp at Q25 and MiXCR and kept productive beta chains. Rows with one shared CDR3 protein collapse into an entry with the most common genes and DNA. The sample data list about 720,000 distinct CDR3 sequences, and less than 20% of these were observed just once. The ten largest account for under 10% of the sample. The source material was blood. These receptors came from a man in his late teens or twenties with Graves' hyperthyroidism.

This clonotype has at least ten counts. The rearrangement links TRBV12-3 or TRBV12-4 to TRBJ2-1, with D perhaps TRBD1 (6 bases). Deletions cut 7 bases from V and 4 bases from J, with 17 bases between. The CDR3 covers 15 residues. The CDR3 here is CASTTYRAPYNEQFF. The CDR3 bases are TGTGCCAGCACCACATACAGGGCCCCATACAATGAGCAGTTCTTC.

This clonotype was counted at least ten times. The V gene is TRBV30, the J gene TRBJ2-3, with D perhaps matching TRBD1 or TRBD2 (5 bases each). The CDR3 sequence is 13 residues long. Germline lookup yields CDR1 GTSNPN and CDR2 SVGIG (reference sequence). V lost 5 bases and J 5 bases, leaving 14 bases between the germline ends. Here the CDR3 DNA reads TGTGCCTGGTCCCCCGGGGCGGGAGATACGCAGTATTTT. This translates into CAWSPGAGDTQYF.

CDR3 sequence: CASSPTHLGSEAFF. CDR3 coding DNA: TGTGCCAGCAGTCCGACACACTTAGGGTCTGAAGCTTTCTTT. The genes are TRBV27 and TRBJ1-1; the D is unclear. With 5 bases removed from V and 6 bases from J, the gap between germline ends came to 16 bases. The V gene's germline CDR1 is MNHEY and CDR2 SMNVEV (reference sequence). The CDR3 is 14 amino acids.

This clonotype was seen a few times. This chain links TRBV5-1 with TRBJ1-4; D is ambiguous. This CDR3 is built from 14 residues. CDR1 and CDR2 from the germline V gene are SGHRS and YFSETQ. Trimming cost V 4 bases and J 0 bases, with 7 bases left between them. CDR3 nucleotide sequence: TGCGCCAGCAGCGCCCGAACAACTAATGAAAAACTGTTTTTT. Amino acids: CASSARTTNEKLFF.

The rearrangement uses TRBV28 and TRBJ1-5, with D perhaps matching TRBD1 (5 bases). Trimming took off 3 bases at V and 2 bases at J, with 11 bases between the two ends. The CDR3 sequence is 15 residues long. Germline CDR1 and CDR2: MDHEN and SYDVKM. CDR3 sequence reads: CASSFLQGGNQPQHF. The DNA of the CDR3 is TGTGCCAGCAGTTTCCTTCAGGGAGGCAATCAGCCCCAGCATTTT.

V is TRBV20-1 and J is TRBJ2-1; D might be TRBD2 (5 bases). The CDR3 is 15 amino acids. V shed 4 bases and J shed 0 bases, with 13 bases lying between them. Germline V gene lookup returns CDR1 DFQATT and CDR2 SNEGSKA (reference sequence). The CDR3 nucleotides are TGCAGTGCTACGCTTGGACTGTCCTCCTACAATGAGCAGTTCTTC. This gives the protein CSATLGLSSYNEQFF.

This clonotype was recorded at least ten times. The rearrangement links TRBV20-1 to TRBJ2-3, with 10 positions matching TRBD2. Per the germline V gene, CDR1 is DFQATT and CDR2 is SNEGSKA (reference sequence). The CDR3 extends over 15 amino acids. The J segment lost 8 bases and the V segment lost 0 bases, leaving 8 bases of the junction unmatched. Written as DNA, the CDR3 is TGCAGTGCTAGAGAGGCGGGACTAGCGTGGGCTACGCAGTATTTT. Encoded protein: CSAREAGLAWATQYF.

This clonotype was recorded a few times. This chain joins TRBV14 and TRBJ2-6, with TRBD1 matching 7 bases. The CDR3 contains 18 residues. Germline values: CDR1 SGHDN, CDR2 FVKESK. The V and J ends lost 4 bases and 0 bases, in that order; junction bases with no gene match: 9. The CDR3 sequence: CASSPWGQLLSGANVLTF. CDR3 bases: TGTGCCAGCAGCCCCTGGGGACAGCTTCTCTCTGGGGCCAACGTCCTGACTTTC.

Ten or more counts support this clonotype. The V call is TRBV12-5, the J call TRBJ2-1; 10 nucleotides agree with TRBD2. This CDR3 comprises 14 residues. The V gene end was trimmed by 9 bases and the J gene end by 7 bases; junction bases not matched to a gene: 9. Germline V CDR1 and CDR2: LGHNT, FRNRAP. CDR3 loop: CARISGRATNEQFF. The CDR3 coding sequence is TGTGCTAGGATAAGCGGGAGGGCTACAAATGAGCAGTTCTTC.

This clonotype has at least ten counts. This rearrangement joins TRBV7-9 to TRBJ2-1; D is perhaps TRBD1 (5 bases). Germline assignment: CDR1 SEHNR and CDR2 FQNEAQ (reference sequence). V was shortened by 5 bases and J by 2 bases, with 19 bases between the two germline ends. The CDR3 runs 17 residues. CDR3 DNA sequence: TGTGCCAGCAGCCCGGCAGGGCAGCCGGTGCCCTACAATGAGCAGTTCTTC. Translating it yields CASSPAGQPVPYNEQFF.

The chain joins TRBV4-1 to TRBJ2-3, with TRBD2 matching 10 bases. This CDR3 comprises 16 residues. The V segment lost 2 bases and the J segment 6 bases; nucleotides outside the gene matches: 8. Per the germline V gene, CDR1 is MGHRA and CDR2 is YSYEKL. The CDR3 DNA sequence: TGCGCCAGCAGCCAACAGACTAGCGGGCGTGGGGATACGCAGTATTTT. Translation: CASSQQTSGRGDTQYF.